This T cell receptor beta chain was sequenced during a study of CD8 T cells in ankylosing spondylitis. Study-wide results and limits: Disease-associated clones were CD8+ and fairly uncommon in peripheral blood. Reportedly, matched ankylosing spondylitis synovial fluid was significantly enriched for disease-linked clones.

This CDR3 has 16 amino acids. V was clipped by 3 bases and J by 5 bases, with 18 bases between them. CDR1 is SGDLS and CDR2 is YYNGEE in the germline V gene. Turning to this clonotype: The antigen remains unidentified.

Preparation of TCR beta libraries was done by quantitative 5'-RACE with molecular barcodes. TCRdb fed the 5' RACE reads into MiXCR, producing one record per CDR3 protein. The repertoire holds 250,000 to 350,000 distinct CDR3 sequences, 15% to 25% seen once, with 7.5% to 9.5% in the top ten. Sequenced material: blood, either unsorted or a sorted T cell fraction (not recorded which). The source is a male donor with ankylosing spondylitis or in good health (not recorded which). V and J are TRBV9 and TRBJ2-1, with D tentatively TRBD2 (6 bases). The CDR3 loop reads CASSEPRDSTDNEQFF. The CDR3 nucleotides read TGTGCCAGCAGCGAACCTCGGGACTCCACTGACAATGAGCAGTTCTTC.